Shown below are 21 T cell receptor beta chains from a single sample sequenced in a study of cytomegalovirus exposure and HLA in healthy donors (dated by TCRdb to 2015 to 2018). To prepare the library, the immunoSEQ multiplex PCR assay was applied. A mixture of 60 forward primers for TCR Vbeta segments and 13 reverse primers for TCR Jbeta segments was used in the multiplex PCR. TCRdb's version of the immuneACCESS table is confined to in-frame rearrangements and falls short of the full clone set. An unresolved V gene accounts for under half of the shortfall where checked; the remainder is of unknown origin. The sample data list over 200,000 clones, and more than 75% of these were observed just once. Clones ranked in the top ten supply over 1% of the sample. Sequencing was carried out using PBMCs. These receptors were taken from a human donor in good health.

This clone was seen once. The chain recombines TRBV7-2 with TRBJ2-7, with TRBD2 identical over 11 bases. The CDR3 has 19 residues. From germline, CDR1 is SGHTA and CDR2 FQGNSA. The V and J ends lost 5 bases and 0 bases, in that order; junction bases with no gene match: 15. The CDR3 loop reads CASSRDPFLAGGSSYEQYF. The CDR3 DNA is TGTGCCAGCAGCCGGGATCCATTCTTAGCGGGAGGGAGCTCCTACGAGCAGTACTTC.

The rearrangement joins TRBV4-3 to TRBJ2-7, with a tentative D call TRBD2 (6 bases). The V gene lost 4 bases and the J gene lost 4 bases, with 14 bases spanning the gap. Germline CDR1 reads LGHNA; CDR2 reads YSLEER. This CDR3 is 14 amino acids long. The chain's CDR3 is CASSRDLAIYEQYF. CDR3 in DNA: TGCGCCAGCAGCCGGGACTTGGCCATATACGAGCAGTACTTC.

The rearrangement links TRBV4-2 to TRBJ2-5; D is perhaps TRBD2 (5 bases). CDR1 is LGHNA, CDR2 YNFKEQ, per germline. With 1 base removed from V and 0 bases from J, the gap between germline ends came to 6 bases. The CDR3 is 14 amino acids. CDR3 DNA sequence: TGTGCCAGCAGCCAAGGGGAGTACCAAGAGACCCAGTACTTC. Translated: CASSQGEYQETQYF.

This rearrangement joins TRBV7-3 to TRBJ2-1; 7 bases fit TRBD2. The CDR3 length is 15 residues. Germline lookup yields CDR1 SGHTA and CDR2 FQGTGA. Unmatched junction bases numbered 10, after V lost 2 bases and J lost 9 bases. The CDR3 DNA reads TGTGCCAGCAGCTTAGTAGCGGGTACAATGGGTGAGCAGTTCTTC. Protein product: CASSLVAGTMGEQFF.

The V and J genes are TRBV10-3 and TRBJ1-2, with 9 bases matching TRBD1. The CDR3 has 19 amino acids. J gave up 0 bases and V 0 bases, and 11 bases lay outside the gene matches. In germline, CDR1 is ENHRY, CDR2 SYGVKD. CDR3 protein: CAISESPGTGNTSNYGYTF. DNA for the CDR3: TGTGCCATCAGTGAGTCTCCCGGGACAGGGAATACATCTAACTATGGCTACACCTTC.

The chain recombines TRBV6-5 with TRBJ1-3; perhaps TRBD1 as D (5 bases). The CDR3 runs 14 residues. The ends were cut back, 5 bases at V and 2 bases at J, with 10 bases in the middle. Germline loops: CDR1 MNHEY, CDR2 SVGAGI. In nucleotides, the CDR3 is TGTGCCAGCAGTCCAGGGATAACTGGAAACACCATATATTTT. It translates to CASSPGITGNTIYF.

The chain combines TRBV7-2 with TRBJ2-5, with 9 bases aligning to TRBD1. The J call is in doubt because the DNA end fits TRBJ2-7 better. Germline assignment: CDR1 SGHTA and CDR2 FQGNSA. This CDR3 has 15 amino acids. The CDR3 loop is CASSNQPGQGYEQYF. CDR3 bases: TGTGCCAGCAGCAATCAGCCGGGACAGGGCTACGAGCAGTACTTC.

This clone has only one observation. Here the CDR3 reads CASSELRGGGKNTDTQYF. The CDR3 DNA reads TGCGCCAGCAGTGAGTTAAGGGGCGGCGGGAAGAACACAGATACGCAGTATTTT. The chain has TRBV10-2 and TRBJ2-3; tentatively, D is TRBD2 (6 bases). Trimming took 1 base from V and 2 from J, leaving 19 bases between them. Germline V lookup: CDR1 WSHSY, CDR2 SAAADI. This CDR3 spans 18 amino acids.

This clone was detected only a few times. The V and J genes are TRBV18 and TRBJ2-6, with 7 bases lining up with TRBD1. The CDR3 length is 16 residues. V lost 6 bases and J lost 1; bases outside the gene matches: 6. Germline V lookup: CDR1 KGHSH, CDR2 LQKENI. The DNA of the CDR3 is TGTGCCAGCTCCCCTAGACAGGGTTCTGGGGCCAACGTCCTGACTTTC. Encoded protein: CASSPRQGSGANVLTF. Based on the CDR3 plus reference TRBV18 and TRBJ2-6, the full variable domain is NAGVMQNPRHLVRRRGQEARLRCSPMKGHSHVYWYRQLPEEGLKFMVYLQKENIIDESGMPKERFSAEFPKEGPSILRIQQVVRGDSAAYFCASSPRQGSGANVLTFGAGSRLTVL.

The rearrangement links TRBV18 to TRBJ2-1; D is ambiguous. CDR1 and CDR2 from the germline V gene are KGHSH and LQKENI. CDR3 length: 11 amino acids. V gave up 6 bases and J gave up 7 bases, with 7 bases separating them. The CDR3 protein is CASSSRNEQFF. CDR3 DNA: TGTGCCAGCTCCTCCAGGAATGAGCAGTTCTTC.

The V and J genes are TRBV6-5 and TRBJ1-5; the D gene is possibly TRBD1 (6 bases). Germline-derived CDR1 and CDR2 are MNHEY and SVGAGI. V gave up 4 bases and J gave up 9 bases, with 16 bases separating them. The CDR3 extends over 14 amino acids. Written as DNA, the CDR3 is TGTGCCAGCAGTTCAGGAACAGGGAGTTGGCCCCAGCATTTT. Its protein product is CASSSGTGSWPQHF.

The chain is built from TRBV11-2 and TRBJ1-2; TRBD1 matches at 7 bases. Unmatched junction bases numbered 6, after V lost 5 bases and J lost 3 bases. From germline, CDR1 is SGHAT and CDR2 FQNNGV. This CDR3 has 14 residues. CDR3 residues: CASSLTGADYGYTF. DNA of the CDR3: TGTGCCAGCAGCCTCACAGGGGCTGACTATGGCTACACCTTC.

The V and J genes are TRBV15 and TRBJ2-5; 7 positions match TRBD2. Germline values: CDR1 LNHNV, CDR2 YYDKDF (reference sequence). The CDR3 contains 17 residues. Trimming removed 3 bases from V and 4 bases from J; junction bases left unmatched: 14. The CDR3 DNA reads TGTGCCACCAGCAGGGTCACTAGCGACCAGACGCGAGAGACCCAGTACTTC. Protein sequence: CATSRVTSDQTRETQYF.

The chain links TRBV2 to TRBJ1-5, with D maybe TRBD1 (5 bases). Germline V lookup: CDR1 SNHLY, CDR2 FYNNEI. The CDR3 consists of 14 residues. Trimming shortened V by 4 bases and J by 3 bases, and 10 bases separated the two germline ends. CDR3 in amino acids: CASSAEGTNQPQHF. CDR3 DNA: TGTGCCAGCAGTGCGGAGGGGACCAATCAGCCCCAGCATTTT.

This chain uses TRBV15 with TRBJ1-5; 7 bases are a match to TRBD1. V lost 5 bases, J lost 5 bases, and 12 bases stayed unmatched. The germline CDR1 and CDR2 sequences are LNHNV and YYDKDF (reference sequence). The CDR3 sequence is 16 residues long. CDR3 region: CATSARRDSPYQPQHF. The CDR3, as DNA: TGTGCCACCAGCGCCCGCCGGGACAGTCCCTATCAGCCCCAGCATTTT.

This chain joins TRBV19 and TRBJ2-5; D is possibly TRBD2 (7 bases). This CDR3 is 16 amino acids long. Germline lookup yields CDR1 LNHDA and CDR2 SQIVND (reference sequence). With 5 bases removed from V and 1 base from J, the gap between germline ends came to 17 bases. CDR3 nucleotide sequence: TGTGCCAGTAGTCTCTCTAGCGGAGGGGGCCAAGAGACCCAGTACTTC. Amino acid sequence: CASSLSSGGGQETQYF. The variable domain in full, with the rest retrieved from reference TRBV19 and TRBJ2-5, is DGGITQSPKYLFRKEGQNVTLSCEQNLNHDAMYWYRQDPGQGLRLIYYSQIVNDFQKGDIAEGYSVSREKKESFPLTVTSAQKNPTAFYLCASSLSSGGGQETQYFGPGTRLLVL.

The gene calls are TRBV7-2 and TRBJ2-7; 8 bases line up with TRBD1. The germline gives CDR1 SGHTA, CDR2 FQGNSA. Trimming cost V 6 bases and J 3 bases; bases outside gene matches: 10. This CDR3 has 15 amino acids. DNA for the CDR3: TGTGCCAGCAGGCCTGGACAGGGTGTTTTCTACGAGCAGTACTTC. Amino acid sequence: CASRPGQGVFYEQYF.

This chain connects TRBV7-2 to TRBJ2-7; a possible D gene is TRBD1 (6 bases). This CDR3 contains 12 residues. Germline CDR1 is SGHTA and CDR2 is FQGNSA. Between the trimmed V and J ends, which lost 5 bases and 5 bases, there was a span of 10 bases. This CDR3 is CASSRDRHEQYF. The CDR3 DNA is TGTGCCAGCAGCCGTGACAGGCACGAGCAGTACTTC.

The CDR3 region has the DNA TGCGCCAGCAGCCATCCAGGGGCCGGGAATGAGCAGTTCTTC. Protein sequence: CASSHPGAGNEQFF. The rearrangement joins TRBV4-1 to TRBJ2-1; weak D call: TRBD1 (6 bases). V dropped 3 bases and J dropped 7 bases, with 13 bases sitting between them. From germline, CDR1 is MGHRA and CDR2 YSYEKL. This CDR3 contains 14 residues.

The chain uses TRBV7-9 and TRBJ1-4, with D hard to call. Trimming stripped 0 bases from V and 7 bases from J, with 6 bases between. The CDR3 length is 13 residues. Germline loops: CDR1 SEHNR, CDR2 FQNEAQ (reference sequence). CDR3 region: CASSLAFSEKLFF. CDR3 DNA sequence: TGTGCCAGCAGCTTAGCGTTTAGTGAAAAACTGTTTTTT.

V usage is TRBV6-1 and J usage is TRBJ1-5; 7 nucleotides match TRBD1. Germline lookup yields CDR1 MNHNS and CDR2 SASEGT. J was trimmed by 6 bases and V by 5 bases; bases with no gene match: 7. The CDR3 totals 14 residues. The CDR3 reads CASSQQDRVQPQHF. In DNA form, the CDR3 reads TGTGCCAGCAGTCAACAAGACAGGGTTCAGCCCCAGCATTTT.